This passage covers 15 T cell receptor beta chains from one sample sequenced in a study of blood T cell repertoires in COVID-19. Data came from immunoSEQ multiplex PCR; TCRdb stores just in-frame clones and leaves some out. Seen here are some 180,000 clones, approximately 80% observed once, and the top ten hold approximately 7%. Sequencing used peripheral blood. The origin of the receptors is a human donor in a cohort sampled during active COVID-19.

This clone was detected once. This chain joins TRBV11-1 and TRBJ2-1; 7 bases agree with TRBD1. Trimming removed 8 bases from V and 1 base from J; junction bases left unmatched: 5. Germline V CDR1 and CDR2: SGHAT, FQDESV (reference sequence). This CDR3 is 14 amino acids long. The CDR3 DNA reads TGTGCCAGCGGACAGGACCATTCCTACAATGAGCAGTTCTTC. Translated: CASGQDHSYNEQFF.

The chain is built from TRBV6-5 and TRBJ2-7; D call uncertain. The CDR3 sequence is 11 residues long. The V end lost 7 bases, the J end lost 0 bases, and 4 bases lay between the germline ends. Looked up from germline, CDR1 is MNHEY and CDR2 is SVGAGI. DNA of the CDR3: TGTGCCAGCATGAGCTCCTACGAGCAGTACTTC. This sequence encodes CASMSSYEQYF.

The chain couples TRBV9 to TRBJ1-2; 7 nucleotides line up with TRBD1. V was clipped by 3 bases and J by 0 bases; unmatched bases: 8. Looked up from germline, CDR1 is SGDLS and CDR2 is YYNGEE. The CDR3 is 16 amino acids. The CDR3 protein is CASSAHRGHTNYGYTF. DNA for the CDR3: TGTGCCAGCAGCGCACACAGGGGACACACTAACTATGGCTACACCTTC.

This clone was detected once. This sequence joins TRBV5-8 and TRBJ1-2; 12 nucleotides match TRBD1. V lost 4 bases, J lost 7 bases, and 5 bases stayed unmatched. The CDR3 runs to 14 residues. Per the germline V gene, CDR1 is SGHTS and CDR2 is YDEGEE. The CDR3 protein is CASSGTGGASGYTF. CDR3 coding DNA: TGTGCCAGCAGCGGGACAGGGGGCGCATCTGGCTACACCTTC. The variable domain in full, completed from reference TRBV5-8 and TRBJ1-2, reads EAGVTQSPTHLIKTRGQQATLRCSPISGHTSVYWYQQALGLGLQFLLWYDEGEERNRGNFPPRFSGRQFPNYSSELNVNALELEDSALYLCASSGTGGASGYTFGSGTRLTVV.

The chain carries TRBV12-3 or TRBV12-4 and TRBJ2-5, with no clear D. The CDR3 is made up of 13 amino acids. V dropped 5 bases and J dropped 5 bases, with 12 bases sitting between them. CDR3 amino acids: CASSITTLETQYF. The CDR3 nucleotides are TGTGCCAGCAGTATTACTACGCTCGAGACCCAGTACTTC.

The V and J genes are TRBV11-2 and TRBJ2-7, with D uncertain. Germline V gives CDR1 SGHAT, CDR2 FQNNGV. The CDR3 is 12 amino acids. V was pared by 1 base and J by 5 bases, with 6 bases between. The CDR3 coding sequence is TGTGCCAGCAGCTTAGTCGCGAACGAGCAGTACTTC. Its protein is CASSLVANEQYF.

The chain links TRBV12-3 or TRBV12-4 to TRBJ2-1; D is undetermined. The V end was cut by 6 bases, the J end by 4 bases, with 4 bases between. The CDR3 length is 11 residues. The CDR3 DNA reads TGTGCCAGCAGGCTATACAATGAGCAGTTCTTC. The encoded protein is CASRLYNEQFF.

J is TRBJ1-5 and V is TRBV4-1; D is unresolved. The CDR3 covers 15 residues. Per germline, CDR1 MGHRA and CDR2 YSYEKL. Trimming left V 1 base short and J 3 bases short, with 10 bases between. CDR3 bases: TGCGCCAGCAGCCAAGTTTTCGTATCCAATCAGCCCCAGCATTTT. Its translation is CASSQVFVSNQPQHF.

V is TRBV6-6 and J is TRBJ2-7; D gene uncertain. V was trimmed by 5 bases and J by 2 bases, leaving 10 bases between them. There are 13 residues in the CDR3. Looked up from germline, CDR1 is MNHNY and CDR2 is SVGAGI (reference sequence). CDR3 sequence: CASSDLRTYEQYF. CDR3 sequence (DNA): TGTGCCAGCAGTGACCTCAGGACCTACGAGCAGTACTTC.

This clone was seen only once. This chain links TRBV12-3 or TRBV12-4 with TRBJ2-1; unclear D gene. V lost 6 bases and J 4 bases, leaving 10 bases between the germline ends. This CDR3 is 13 amino acids long. The CDR3 reads CASSLLRYNEQFF. Written as DNA, the CDR3 is TGTGCCAGCAGCCTCCTCCGGTACAATGAGCAGTTCTTC.

The chain recombines TRBV10-3 with TRBJ2-1; TRBD2 matches at 12 bases. Germline V gives CDR1 ENHRY, CDR2 SYGVKD. V shed 5 bases, J shed 8 bases, and the junction held 10 bases outside the gene matches. The CDR3 spans 16 residues. The CDR3 region is CAISPSSSGGAYEQFF. The CDR3 coding sequence is TGTGCCATCAGTCCGTCCTCTAGCGGGGGGGCTTATGAGCAGTTCTTC.

This chain uses TRBV11-2 with TRBJ2-1, with D possibly being TRBD1 (6 bases). The germline V gene encodes CDR1 SGHAT and CDR2 FQNNGV. This CDR3 contains 12 residues. Trimming took off 3 bases at V and 7 bases at J, with 7 bases between the two ends. CDR3 nucleotide sequence: TGTGCCAGCAGCTTGGGGGCAAATGAGCAGTTCTTC. Residues: CASSLGANEQFF.

Here the CDR3 DNA reads TGTGCCAGCCGGGAAACTCGAGAGCAGTACTTC. As protein: CASRETREQYF. The rearrangement links TRBV2 to TRBJ2-7; D possibly corresponds to TRBD2 (5 bases). The CDR3 totals 11 residues. Germline V gene data show CDR1 as SNHLY and CDR2 as FYNNEI. Trimming shortened V by 8 bases and J by 7 bases, and 12 bases separated the two germline ends. Filled out from reference TRBV2 and TRBJ2-7, the complete variable domain reads EPEVTQTPSHQVTQMGQEVILRCVPISNHLYFYWYRQILGQKVEFLVSFYNNEISEKSEIFDDQFSVERPDGSNFTLKIRSTKLEDSAMYFCASRETREQYFGPGTRLTVT.

This chain joins TRBV5-4 and TRBJ1-3; the D gene is possibly TRBD1 (6 bases). Germline V gene sequence: CDR1 SGHNT, CDR2 YYREEE (reference sequence). Trimming shortened V by 0 bases and J by 2 bases, and 12 bases separated the two germline ends. The CDR3 has 16 residues. The CDR3 DNA sequence: TGTGCCAGCAGCTTGGAGGGGGTGGGGGCTGGAAACACCATATATTTT. Its translation is CASSLEGVGAGNTIYF.

The chain carries TRBV11-3 and TRBJ2-6; D may be TRBD2 (5 bases). In germline, CDR1 is SGHNT, CDR2 YENEEA. The CDR3 has 19 amino acids. V was pared by 0 bases and J by 0 bases, with 15 bases between. The CDR3 protein is CASSLELYGEPSGANVLTF. The CDR3 DNA sequence: TGTGCCAGCAGCTTAGAACTGTACGGGGAGCCCTCTGGGGCCAACGTCCTGACTTTC.